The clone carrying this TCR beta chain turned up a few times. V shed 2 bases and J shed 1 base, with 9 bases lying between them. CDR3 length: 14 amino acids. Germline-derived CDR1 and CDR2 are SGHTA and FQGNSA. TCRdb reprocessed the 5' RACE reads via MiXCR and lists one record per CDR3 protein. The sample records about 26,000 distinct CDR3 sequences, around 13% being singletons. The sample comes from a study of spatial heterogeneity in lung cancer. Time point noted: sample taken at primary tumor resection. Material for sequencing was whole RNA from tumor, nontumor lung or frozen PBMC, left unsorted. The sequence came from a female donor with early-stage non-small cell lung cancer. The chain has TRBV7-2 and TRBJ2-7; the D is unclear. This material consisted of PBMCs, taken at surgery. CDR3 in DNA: TGTGCCAGCAGCTTATCAGTGGTTTCCTACGAGCAGTACTTC. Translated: CASSLSVVSYEQYF.